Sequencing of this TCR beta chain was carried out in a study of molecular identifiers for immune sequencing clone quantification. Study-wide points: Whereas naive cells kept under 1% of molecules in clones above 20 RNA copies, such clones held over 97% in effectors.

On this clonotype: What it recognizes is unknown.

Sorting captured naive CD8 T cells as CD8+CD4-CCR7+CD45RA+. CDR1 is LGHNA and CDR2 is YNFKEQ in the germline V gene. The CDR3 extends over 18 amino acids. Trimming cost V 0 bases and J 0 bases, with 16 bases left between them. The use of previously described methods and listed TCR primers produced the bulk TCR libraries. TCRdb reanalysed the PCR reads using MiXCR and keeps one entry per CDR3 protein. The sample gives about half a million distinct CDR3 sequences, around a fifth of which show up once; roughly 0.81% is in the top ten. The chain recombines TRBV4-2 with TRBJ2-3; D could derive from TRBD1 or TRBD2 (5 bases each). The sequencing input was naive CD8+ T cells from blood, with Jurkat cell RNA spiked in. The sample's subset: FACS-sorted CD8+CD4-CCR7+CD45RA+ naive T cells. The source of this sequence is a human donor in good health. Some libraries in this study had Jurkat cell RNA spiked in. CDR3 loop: CASSQEMRGRTSTDTQYF. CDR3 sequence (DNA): TGTGCCAGCAGCCAAGAAATGAGGGGCAGGACAAGCACAGATACGCAGTATTTT.